This entry lists 24 T cell receptor beta chains sequenced from one sample in a study of cytomegalovirus exposure and HLA in healthy donors (dated 2017 in TCRdb). The protocol used for the library was the immunoSEQ multiplex PCR assay. For the multiplex PCR, a mixture combining 60 forward primers for TCR Vbeta segments and 13 reverse primers for TCR Jbeta segments was used. Here the immuneACCESS table is served through TCRdb, limited to in-frame sequences with V and J called. Missing clones are a known gap in these copies; in checked studies unresolved V genes cover under half, and the rest lacks a known reason. This sample lists some 140,000 clones; roughly three quarters were detected once. Clones ranked in the top ten supply approximately 3% of the sample. Sequencing was carried out using PBMCs. The receptors derive from a female donor in good health and CMV-seronegative.

The chain uses TRBV5-1 and TRBJ1-2; a possible D gene is TRBD1 (6 bases). V lost 3 bases to trimming and J lost 5 bases, with 20 bases between them. The CDR3 loop spans 16 amino acids. Germline V gene data show CDR1 as SGHRS and CDR2 as YFSETQ. CDR3 loop: CASSSDSSPLLYGYTF. As DNA, the CDR3 is TGCGCCAGCAGCTCGGACAGCTCTCCTCTCCTATATGGCTACACCTTC.

The chain is built from TRBV29-1 and TRBJ2-1; TRBD2 matches at 13 bases. The V gene's germline CDR1 is SQVTM and CDR2 ANQGSEA. V lost 4 bases and J lost 6; bases outside the gene matches: 3. CDR3 length equals 14 residues. CDR3 DNA: TGCAGCGTTGGGGGGACTAGCGGGACCAATGAGCAGTTCTTC. Its translation is CSVGGTSGTNEQFF.

The chain has TRBV13 and TRBJ2-1; 14 bases fit TRBD2. The CDR3 has 19 amino acids. CDR1 is PRHDT and CDR2 is FYEKMQ in the germline V gene (reference sequence). Losses at the gene ends were 6 bases for V and 0 bases for J; bases not matched to a gene: 10. The CDR3 region is CASSEGLAGAKSSYNEQFF. CDR3 DNA: TGTGCCAGCAGTGAGGGACTAGCGGGGGCAAAGTCCTCCTACAATGAGCAGTTCTTC.

The rearrangement links TRBV19 to TRBJ2-1; 10 positions match TRBD1. V shed 5 bases, J shed 4 bases, and the junction held 5 bases outside the gene matches. The germline V gene has CDR1 LNHDA and CDR2 SQIVND (reference sequence). The CDR3 is 15 amino acids. In DNA form, the CDR3 reads TGTGCCAGTAGTCCTCCGGGACAGGGGTACAATGAGCAGTTCTTC. This encodes CASSPPGQGYNEQFF.

This clone was counted a few times. The chain combines TRBV7-8 with TRBJ1-4; TRBD1 agrees at 9 bases. V shed 5 bases, J shed 8 bases, and the junction held 9 bases outside the gene matches. Germline V CDR1 and CDR2: SGHVS, FQNEAQ. The CDR3 extends over 15 amino acids. The CDR3 reads CASSGWTGEREKLFF. For the CDR3, the DNA is TGTGCCAGCAGCGGTTGGACAGGGGAGCGAGAAAAACTGTTTTTT.

The V and J genes are TRBV11-2 and TRBJ1-2; 8 bases map to TRBD1. CDR1 is SGHAT, CDR2 FQNNGV, per germline. The CDR3 has 15 residues. Trimming removed 5 bases from V and 1 base from J; junction bases left unmatched: 6. CDR3 residues: CASSAGQGGNYGYTF. Here the CDR3 DNA reads TGTGCCAGCAGCGCCGGACAGGGAGGTAACTATGGCTACACCTTC.

The chain couples TRBV19 to TRBJ2-3; 8 bases agree with TRBD1. The CDR3 totals 17 residues. Germline assignment: CDR1 LNHDA and CDR2 SQIVND (reference sequence). Trimming cost V 5 bases and J 0 bases; bases outside gene matches: 10. Written as DNA, the CDR3 is TGTGCCAGTAGTGACACCACCGGGACAGGCAGCACAGATACGCAGTATTTT. Translation gives CASSDTTGTGSTDTQYF. Looking up the rest from reference TRBV19 and TRBJ2-3 gives the full variable domain: DGGITQSPKYLFRKEGQNVTLSCEQNLNHDAMYWYRQDPGQGLRLIYYSQIVNDFQKGDIAEGYSVSREKKESFPLTVTSAQKNPTAFYLCASSDTTGTGSTDTQYFGPGTRLTVL.

V is TRBV30 and J is TRBJ2-5; the D is unclear. Germline CDR1 GTSNPN, CDR2 SVGIG (reference sequence). The CDR3 runs to 11 residues. The V end was cut by 4 bases, the J end by 4 bases, with 7 bases between. The CDR3 nucleotides read TGTGCCTGGAACGGCGGAGAGACCCAGTACTTC. This codes for CAWNGGETQYF.

The V gene is TRBV7-2, the J gene TRBJ2-7, with D perhaps matching TRBD2 (5 bases). In germline, CDR1 is SGHTA, CDR2 FQGNSA. CDR3 length: 11 residues. V lost 4 bases and J 6 bases, leaving 7 bases between the germline ends. The CDR3 DNA is TGTGCCAGCAGCTCCGCGGGCGAGCAGTACTTC. Its protein product is CASSSAGEQYF.

The V and J genes are TRBV14 and TRBJ2-3; 7 bases fit TRBD2. J gave up 4 bases and V 8 bases, and 6 bases lay outside the gene matches. The CDR3 totals 13 residues. CDR1 is SGHDN and CDR2 is FVKESK in the germline V gene. The CDR3 loop is CASRSGGPDTQYF. The CDR3, as DNA: TGTGCCAGCCGTTCGGGGGGACCAGATACGCAGTATTTT.

V usage is TRBV28 and J usage is TRBJ2-1, with D hard to call. The CDR3 is made up of 13 amino acids. Germline V lookup: CDR1 MDHEN, CDR2 SYDVKM. Trimming stripped 7 bases from V and 0 bases from J, with 7 bases between. The CDR3 sequence: CASMWSSYNEQFF. In DNA, the CDR3 is TGTGCCAGCATGTGGAGCTCCTACAATGAGCAGTTCTTC. Full variable domain (missing parts from reference TRBV28 and TRBJ2-1): DVKVTQSSRYLVKRTGEKVFLECVQDMDHENMFWYRQDPGLGLRLIYFSYDVKMKEKGDIPEGYSVSREKKERFSLILESASTNQTSMYLCASMWSSYNEQFFGPGTRLTVL.

This clone was found a few times. J is TRBJ2-3 and V is TRBV7-6, with 7 bases aligning to TRBD1. The germline gives CDR1 SGHVS, CDR2 FNYEAQ. The CDR3 has 17 residues. The trim removed 5 bases at V and 1 base at J, leaving 12 bases unmatched. CDR3 nucleotide sequence: TGTGCCAGCAGCCCCCATACCCCGACAGGGCGCACAGATACGCAGTATTTT. It yields the protein CASSPHTPTGRTDTQYF.

This clone occurred once. The V gene is TRBV7-2, the J gene TRBJ1-2; TRBD1 is a possible D gene (6 bases). Germline assignment: CDR1 SGHTA and CDR2 FQGNSA. V gave up 5 bases and J gave up 4 bases, with 11 bases separating them. The CDR3 extends over 13 amino acids. The CDR3 loop is CASSPRQVYGYTF. The DNA for the CDR3 is TGTGCCAGCAGCCCCAGACAGGTCTATGGCTACACCTTC.

The sample holds a few counts of this clone. The chain joins TRBV27 to TRBJ2-7; no firm D call. The CDR3 runs 14 residues. Trimming took off 6 bases at V and 1 base at J, with 13 bases between the two ends. The germline CDR1 and CDR2 sequences are MNHEY and SMNVEV (reference sequence). CDR3 bases: TGTGCCAGCAGCCTGCGGTCCCAGTCCTACGAGCAGTACTTC. Protein sequence: CASSLRSQSYEQYF.

This chain joins TRBV29-1 and TRBJ2-5; D unresolved. Per the germline V gene, CDR1 is SQVTM and CDR2 is ANQGSEA. The CDR3 sequence is 12 residues long. Trimming took 0 bases from V and 5 from J, leaving 7 bases between them. The CDR3 nucleotides are TGCAGCGTTGAAGAAATACGGGAGACCCAGTACTTC. It translates to CSVEEIRETQYF.

This clone was seen once. The chain recombines TRBV9 with TRBJ1-3; no clear D gene. CDR1 and CDR2 (germline): SGDLS, YYNGEE. V was shortened by 0 bases and J by 3 bases, with 13 bases between the two germline ends. The CDR3 is 16 residues long. The CDR3 DNA is TGTGCCAGCAGCGTAGCCCCCGTTGAGGGTGGAAACACCATATATTTT. Translation gives CASSVAPVEGGNTIYF.

This chain connects TRBV28 to TRBJ1-1; D is unclear. CDR1 and CDR2 (germline): MDHEN, SYDVKM. The CDR3 has 12 residues. Trimming took off 6 bases at V and 5 bases at J, with 10 bases between the two ends. CDR3 residues: CASSPRQTEAFF. The CDR3, as DNA: TGTGCCAGCAGCCCAAGACAAACTGAAGCTTTCTTT.

The CDR3 nucleotides read TGTGCCATCGGGGCTATACAGGGGAACTATGGCTACACCTTC. The encoded protein is CAIGAIQGNYGYTF. The chain uses TRBV10-3 and TRBJ1-2; 7 bases fit TRBD1. Trimming cost V 8 bases and J 2 bases; bases outside gene matches: 8. The CDR3 sequence is 14 residues long. CDR1 is ENHRY and CDR2 is SYGVKD in the germline V gene.

This chain joins TRBV28 and TRBJ1-4; 9 bases are a match to TRBD1. In germline, CDR1 is MDHEN, CDR2 SYDVKM. The CDR3 loop spans 14 amino acids. V lost 7 bases, J lost 6 bases, and 6 bases stayed unmatched. CDR3 coding DNA: TGTGCCAGCAAGGGGGGACAGGGCGATGAAAAACTGTTTTTT. Its protein is CASKGGQGDEKLFF.

The V and J genes are TRBV25-1 and TRBJ1-1; D might be TRBD1 (6 bases). Deletions cut 3 bases from V and 6 bases from J, with 11 bases between. Germline V lookup: CDR1 MGHDK, CDR2 SYGVNS. This CDR3 has 13 amino acids. In DNA, the CDR3 is TGTGCCAGCAGTGAGGTGCGGACAGCTGAAGCTTTCTTT. Translating it yields CASSEVRTAEAFF.

The chain is built from TRBV29-1 and TRBJ1-2; D is ambiguous. The ends were cut back, 0 bases at V and 4 bases at J, with 12 bases in the middle. The CDR3 contains 14 residues. Germline V gene sequence: CDR1 SQVTM, CDR2 ANQGSEA. CDR3 sequence reads: CSVEDRRVSYGYTF. The CDR3 coding sequence is TGCAGCGTTGAAGATAGGAGGGTGAGCTATGGCTACACCTTC. Full variable domain (rest looked up from reference TRBV29-1 and TRBJ1-2): SAVISQKPSRDICQRGTSLTIQCQVDSQVTMMFWYRQQPGQSLTLIATANQGSEATYESGFVIDKFPISRPNLTFSTLTVSNMSPEDSSIYLCSVEDRRVSYGYTFGSGTRLTVV.

V gene TRBV4-1 combines with J gene TRBJ1-1; unclear D gene. Germline V gene data show CDR1 as MGHRA and CDR2 as YSYEKL. The CDR3 sequence is 14 residues long. V dropped 2 bases and J dropped 1 base, with 8 bases sitting between them. The CDR3 is CASSQLTRNTEAFF. CDR3 in DNA: TGCGCCAGCAGCCAACTTACACGGAACACTGAAGCTTTCTTT.

The chain has TRBV6-5 and TRBJ2-2; no clear D. The germline V gene has CDR1 MNHEY and CDR2 SVGAGI. This CDR3 region has 13 residues. V was pared by 6 bases and J by 5 bases, with 10 bases between. The CDR3 protein is CASSNEYTGELFF. CDR3 bases: TGTGCCAGCAGCAACGAGTATACCGGGGAGCTGTTTTTT.

The V gene is TRBV5-1, the J gene TRBJ1-3, with D maybe TRBD1 (6 bases). CDR3 length: 14 amino acids. Germline V gives CDR1 SGHRS, CDR2 YFSETQ. The germline V and J ends were trimmed by 5 bases and 4 bases, with 13 bases remaining between them. CDR3 nucleotides: TGCGCCAGCAGTCAGGGGCTGGAAGGAAACACCATATATTTT. Translated, it gives CASSQGLEGNTIYF.